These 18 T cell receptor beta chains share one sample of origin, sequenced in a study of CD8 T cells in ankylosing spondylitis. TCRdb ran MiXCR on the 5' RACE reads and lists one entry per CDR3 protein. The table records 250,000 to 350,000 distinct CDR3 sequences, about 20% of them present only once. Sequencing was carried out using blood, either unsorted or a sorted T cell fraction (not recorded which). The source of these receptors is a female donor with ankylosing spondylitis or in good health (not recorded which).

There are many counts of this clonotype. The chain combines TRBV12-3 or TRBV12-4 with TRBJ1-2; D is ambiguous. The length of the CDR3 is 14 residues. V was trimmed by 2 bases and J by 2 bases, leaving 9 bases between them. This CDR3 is CASSLREANYGYTF. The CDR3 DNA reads TGTGCCAGCAGTTTACGGGAGGCAAACTATGGCTACACCTTC.

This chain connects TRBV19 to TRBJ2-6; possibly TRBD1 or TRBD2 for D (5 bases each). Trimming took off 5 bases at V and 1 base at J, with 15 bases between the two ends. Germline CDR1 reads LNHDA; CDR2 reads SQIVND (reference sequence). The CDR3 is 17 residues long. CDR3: CASSAQLGASGANVLTF. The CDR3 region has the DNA TGTGCCAGTAGTGCGCAACTCGGGGCATCTGGGGCCAACGTCCTGACTTTC.

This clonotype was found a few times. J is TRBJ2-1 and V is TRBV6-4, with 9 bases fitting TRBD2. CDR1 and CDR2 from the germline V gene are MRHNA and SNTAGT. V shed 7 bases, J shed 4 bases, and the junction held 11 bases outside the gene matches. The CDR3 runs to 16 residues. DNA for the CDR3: TGTGCCAGCACTCAGAATTCAGCGGGGGGTTACAATGAGCAGTTCTTC. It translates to CASTQNSAGGYNEQFF.

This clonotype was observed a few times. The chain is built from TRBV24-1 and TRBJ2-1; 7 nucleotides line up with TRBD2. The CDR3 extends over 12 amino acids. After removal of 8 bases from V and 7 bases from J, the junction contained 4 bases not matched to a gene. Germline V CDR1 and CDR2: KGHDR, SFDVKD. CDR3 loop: CATTGGGNEQFF. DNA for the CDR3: TGTGCCACCACTGGGGGGGGGAATGAGCAGTTCTTC.

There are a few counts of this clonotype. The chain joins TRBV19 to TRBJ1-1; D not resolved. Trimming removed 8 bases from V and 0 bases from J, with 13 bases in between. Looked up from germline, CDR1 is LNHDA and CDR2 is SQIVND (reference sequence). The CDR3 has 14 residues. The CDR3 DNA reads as TGTGCCAGTGCAACAGCACCTATGAACACTGAAGCTTTCTTT. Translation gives CASATAPMNTEAFF.

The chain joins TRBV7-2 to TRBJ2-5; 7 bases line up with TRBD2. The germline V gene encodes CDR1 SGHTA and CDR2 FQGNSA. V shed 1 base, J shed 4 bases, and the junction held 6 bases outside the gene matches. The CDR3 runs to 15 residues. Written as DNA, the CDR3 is TGTGCCAGCAGCTTAGGGACTAGGAGAGGAGAGACCCAGTACTTC. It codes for CASSLGTRRGETQYF.

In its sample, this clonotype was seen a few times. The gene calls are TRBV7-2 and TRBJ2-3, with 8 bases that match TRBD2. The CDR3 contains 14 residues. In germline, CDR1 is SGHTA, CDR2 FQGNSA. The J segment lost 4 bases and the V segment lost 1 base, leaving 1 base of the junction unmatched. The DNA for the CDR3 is TGTGCCAGCAGCTTAGGGACTAGCCCAGATACGCAGTATTTT. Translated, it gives CASSLGTSPDTQYF.

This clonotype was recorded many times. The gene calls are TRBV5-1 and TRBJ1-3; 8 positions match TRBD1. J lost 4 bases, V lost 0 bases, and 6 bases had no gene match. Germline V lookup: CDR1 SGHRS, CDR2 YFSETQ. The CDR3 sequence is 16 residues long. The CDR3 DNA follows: TGCGCCAGCAGCTTGGCCACCGGGACAGGAGGAAACACCATATATTTT. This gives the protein CASSLATGTGGNTIYF.

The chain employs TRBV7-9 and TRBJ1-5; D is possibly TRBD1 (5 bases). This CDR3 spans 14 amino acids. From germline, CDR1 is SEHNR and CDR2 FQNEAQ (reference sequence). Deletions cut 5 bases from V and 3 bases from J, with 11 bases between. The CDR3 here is CASSLDTLNQPQHF. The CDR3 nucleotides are TGTGCCAGCAGCCTGGACACCCTCAATCAGCCCCAGCATTTT.

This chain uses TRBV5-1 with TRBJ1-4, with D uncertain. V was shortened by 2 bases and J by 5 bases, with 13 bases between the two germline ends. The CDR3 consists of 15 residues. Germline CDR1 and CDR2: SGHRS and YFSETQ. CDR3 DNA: TGCGCCAGCAGCTTCAACCCAAAGGGAAATGAAAAACTGTTTTTT. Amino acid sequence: CASSFNPKGNEKLFF.

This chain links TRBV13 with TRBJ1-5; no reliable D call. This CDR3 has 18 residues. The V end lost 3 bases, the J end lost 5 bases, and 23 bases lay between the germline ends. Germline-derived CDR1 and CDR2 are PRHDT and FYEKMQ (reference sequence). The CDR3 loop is CASSFGPPAIEPYQPQHF. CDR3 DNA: TGTGCCAGCAGCTTCGGGCCCCCGGCAATCGAGCCCTATCAGCCCCAGCATTTT.

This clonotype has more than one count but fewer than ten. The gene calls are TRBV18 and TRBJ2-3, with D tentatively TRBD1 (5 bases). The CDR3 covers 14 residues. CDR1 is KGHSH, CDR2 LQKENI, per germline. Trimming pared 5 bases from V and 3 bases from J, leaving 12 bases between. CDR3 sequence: CASSSRQITDTQYF. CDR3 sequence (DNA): TGTGCCAGCTCATCCCGACAGATAACAGATACGCAGTATTTT.

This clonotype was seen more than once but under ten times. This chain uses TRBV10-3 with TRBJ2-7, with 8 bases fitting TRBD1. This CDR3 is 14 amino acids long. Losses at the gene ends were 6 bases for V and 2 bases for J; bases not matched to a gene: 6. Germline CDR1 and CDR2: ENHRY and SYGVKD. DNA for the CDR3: TGTGCCATCAGGACGACAGGGGAAACCTACGAGCAGTACTTC. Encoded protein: CAIRTTGETYEQYF.

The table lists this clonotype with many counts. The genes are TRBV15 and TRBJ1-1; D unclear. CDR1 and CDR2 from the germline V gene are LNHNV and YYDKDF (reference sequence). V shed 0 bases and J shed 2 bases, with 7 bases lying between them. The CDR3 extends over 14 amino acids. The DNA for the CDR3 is TGTGCCACCAGCAGAGATTTGAGCAACACTGAAGCTTTCTTT. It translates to CATSRDLSNTEAFF. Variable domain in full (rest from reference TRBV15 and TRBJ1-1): DAMVIQNPRYQVTQFGKPVTLSCSQTLNHNVMYWYQQKSSQAPKLLFHYYDKDFNNEADTPDNFQSRRPNTSFCFLDIRSPGLGDTAMYLCATSRDLSNTEAFFGQGTRLTVV.

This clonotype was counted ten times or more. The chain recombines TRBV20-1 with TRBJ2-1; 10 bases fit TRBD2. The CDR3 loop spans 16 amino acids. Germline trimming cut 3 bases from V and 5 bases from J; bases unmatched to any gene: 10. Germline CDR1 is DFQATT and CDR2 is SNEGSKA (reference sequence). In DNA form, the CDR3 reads TGCAGTGCTAGCTCTTTTAGCGGGAGGCAGGACAATGAGCAGTTCTTC. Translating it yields CSASSFSGRQDNEQFF.

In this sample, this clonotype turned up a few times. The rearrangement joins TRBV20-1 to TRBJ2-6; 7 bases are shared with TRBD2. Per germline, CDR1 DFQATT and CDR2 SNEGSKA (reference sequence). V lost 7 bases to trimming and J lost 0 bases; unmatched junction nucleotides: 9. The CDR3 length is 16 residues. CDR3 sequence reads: CSVPGRASSGANVLTF. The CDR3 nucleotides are TGCAGTGTCCCTGGGAGGGCCTCCTCTGGGGCCAACGTCCTGACTTTC.

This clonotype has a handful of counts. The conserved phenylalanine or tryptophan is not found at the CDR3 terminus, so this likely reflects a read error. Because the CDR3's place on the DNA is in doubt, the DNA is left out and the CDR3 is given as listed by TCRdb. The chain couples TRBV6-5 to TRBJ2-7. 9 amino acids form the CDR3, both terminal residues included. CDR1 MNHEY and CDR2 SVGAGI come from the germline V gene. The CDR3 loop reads CASIITFSP.

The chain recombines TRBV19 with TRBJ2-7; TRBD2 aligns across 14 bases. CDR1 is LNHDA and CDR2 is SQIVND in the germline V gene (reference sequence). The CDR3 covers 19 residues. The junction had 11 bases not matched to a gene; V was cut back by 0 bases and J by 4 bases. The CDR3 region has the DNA TGTGCCAGTAGTATAGAAACAGCGGGACTAGCGGGAGCATCTTACGAGCAGTACTTC. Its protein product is CASSIETAGLAGASYEQYF.